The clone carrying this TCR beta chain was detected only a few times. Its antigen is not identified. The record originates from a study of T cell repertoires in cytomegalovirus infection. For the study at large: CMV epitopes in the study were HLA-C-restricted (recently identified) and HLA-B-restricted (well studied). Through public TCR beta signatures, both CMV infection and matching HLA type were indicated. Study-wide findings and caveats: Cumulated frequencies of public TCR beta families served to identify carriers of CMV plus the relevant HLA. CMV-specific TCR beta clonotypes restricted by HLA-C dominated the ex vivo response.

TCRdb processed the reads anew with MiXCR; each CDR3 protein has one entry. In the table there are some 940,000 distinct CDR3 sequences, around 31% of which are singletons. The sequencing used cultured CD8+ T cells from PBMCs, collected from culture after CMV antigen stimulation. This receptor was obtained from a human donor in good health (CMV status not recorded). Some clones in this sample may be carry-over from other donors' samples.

CDR3 bases: TGTGCCAGCAGCCCCATGTGGGTAGCGGGGGGTTCCCACGAGCAGTTCTTC. Protein product: CASSPMWVAGGSHEQFF. The genes are TRBV5-6 and TRBJ2-1; 10 nucleotides align to TRBD2. The CDR3 consists of 17 residues. With V trimmed by 4 bases and J by 10 bases, 17 bases remained unmatched. CDR1 SGHDT and CDR2 YYEEEE come from the germline V gene.